The clone carrying this T cell receptor (beta chain) was seen ten or more times. Antigen specificity is unknown. This CDR3 spans 16 amino acids. The V gene lost 6 bases and the J gene lost 4 bases, with 20 bases spanning the gap. Per the germline V gene, CDR1 is SEHNR and CDR2 is FQNEAQ (reference sequence). Unique molecular identifiers tagged the TCRbeta library. In TCRdb, the PCR reads were re-called with MiXCR into one record per CDR3 protein. The profile shows about 490,000 distinct CDR3 sequences, about 10% of them singletons. The sample is drawn from a study of T-cell reconstitution after alpha-beta-depleted transplantation in children. Findings and caveats of the study: Newly made T cells mostly supplied T-cell counts and diversity one year after transplant. After transplant, high TCRbeta diversity at day 60 in some patients arose from surviving recipient T cells and thymic progenitors. Approximately two months post-transplant, alpha-beta T cells reportedly originated from several hundred expanded graft clones.

The V and J genes are TRBV7-9 and TRBJ2-3; the D gene is possibly TRBD1 (6 bases). The receptor comes from a child aged 2 to 15 with inherited bone marrow failure, due to receive a stem cell transplant. Sequencing used PBMCs, obtained before TCRalphabeta/CD19-depleted stem cell transplant. As DNA, the CDR3 is TGTGCCAGCAGAAAGACCCGGGACACCGGGGCAGATACGCAGTATTTT. Translated: CASRKTRDTGADTQYF.